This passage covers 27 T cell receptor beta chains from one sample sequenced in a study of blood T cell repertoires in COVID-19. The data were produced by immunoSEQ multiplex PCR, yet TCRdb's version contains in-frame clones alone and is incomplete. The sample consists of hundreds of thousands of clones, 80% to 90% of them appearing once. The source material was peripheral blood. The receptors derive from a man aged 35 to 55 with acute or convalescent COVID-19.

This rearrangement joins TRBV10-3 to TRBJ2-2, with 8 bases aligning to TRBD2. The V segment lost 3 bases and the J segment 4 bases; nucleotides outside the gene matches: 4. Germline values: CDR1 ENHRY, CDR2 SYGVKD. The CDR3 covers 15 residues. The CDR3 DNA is TGTGCCATCAGTGAAGCCCTAGCGGGCACCGGGGAGCTGTTTTTT. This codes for CAISEALAGTGELFF.

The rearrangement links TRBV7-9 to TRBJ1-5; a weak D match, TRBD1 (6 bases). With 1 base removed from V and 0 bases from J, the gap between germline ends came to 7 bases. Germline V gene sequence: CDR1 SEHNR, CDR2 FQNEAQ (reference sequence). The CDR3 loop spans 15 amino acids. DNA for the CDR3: TGTGCCAGCAGCTTAGAGGGACATAGCAATCAGCCCCAGCATTTT. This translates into CASSLEGHSNQPQHF.

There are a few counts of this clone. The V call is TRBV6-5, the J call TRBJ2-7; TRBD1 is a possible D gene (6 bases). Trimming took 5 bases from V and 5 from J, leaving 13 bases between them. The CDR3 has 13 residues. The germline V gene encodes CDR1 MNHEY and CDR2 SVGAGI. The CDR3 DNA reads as TGTGCCAGCAGTCGGACAGAGGAAAACGAGCAGTACTTC. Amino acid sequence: CASSRTEENEQYF.

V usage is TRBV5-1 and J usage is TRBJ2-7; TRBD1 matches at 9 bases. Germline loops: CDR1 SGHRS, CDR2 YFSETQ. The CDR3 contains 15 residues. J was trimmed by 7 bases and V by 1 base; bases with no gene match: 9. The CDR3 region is CASSLSTGGVGEQYF. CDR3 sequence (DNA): TGCGCCAGCAGCTTGTCGACAGGGGGTGTCGGGGAGCAGTACTTC.

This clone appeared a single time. This CDR3 is CASSYGTGFSGYTF. As DNA, the CDR3 is TGTGCCAGCAGTTACGGAACAGGGTTCTCTGGCTACACCTTC. The chain is built from TRBV6-6 and TRBJ1-2, with D perhaps TRBD1 (6 bases). Germline CDR1 is MNHNY and CDR2 is SVGAGI (reference sequence). Trimming took 2 bases from V and 7 from J, leaving 14 bases between them. The CDR3 runs to 14 residues.

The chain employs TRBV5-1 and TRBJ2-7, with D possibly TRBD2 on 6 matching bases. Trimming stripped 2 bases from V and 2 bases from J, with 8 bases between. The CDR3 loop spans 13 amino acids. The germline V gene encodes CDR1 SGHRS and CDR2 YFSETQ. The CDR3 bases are TGCGCCAGCAGCTTCGGCGGGGCCTACGAGCAGTACTTC. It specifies CASSFGGAYEQYF.

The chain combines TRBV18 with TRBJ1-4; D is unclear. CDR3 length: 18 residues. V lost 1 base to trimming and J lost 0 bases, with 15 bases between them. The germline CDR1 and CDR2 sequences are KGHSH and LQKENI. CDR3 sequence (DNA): TGTGCCAGCTCACCACGGGTTATGGCGGCCGCAACTAATGAAAAACTGTTTTTT. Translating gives CASSPRVMAAATNEKLFF.

As DNA, the CDR3 is TGCGCCAGCAGCCCAGGGGGCGAGAACACTGAAGCTTTCTTT. It codes for CASSPGGENTEAFF. The chain links TRBV5-1 to TRBJ1-1; 8 bases match TRBD1. Per the germline V gene, CDR1 is SGHRS and CDR2 is YFSETQ. The V and J ends lost 4 bases and 1 base, in that order; junction bases with no gene match: 3. CDR3 length: 14 residues.

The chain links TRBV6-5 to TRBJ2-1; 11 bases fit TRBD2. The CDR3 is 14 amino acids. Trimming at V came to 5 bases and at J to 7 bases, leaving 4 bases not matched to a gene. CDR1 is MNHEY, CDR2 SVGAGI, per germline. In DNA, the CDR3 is TGTGCCAGCAGTCTAGCGGGAGGTAGAAATGAGCAGTTCTTC. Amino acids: CASSLAGGRNEQFF.

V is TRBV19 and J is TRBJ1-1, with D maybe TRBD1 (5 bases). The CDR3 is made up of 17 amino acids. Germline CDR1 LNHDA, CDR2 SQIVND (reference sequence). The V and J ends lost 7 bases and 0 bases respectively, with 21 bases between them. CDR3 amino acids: CASIMTRGNPMNTEAFF. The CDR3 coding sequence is TGTGCCAGTATCATGACAAGGGGAAACCCCATGAACACTGAAGCTTTCTTT.

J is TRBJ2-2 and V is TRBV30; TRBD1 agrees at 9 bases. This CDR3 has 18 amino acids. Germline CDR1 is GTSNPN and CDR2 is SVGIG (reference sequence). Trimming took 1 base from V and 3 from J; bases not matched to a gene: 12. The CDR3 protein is CAWSASQGARSYTGELFF. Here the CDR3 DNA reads TGTGCCTGGAGTGCATCACAGGGGGCACGCTCGTACACCGGGGAGCTGTTTTTT.

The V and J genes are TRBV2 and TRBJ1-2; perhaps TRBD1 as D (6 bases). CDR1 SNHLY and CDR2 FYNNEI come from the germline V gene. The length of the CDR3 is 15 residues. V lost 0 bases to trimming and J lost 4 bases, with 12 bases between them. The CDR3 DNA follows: TGTGCCAGCAGTGAAGCACAGGACAGCGGCTATGGCTACACCTTC. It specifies CASSEAQDSGYGYTF.

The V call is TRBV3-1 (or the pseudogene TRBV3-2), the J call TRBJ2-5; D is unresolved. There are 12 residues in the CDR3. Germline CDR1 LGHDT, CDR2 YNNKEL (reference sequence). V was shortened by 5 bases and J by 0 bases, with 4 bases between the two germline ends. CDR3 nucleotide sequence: TGTGCCAGCAGCGACTACCAAGAGACCCAGTACTTC. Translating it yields CASSDYQETQYF.

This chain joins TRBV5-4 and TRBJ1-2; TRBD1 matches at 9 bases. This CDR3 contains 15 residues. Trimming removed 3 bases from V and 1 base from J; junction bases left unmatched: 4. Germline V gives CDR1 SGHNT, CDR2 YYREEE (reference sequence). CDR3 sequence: CASSYLDRGNYGYTF. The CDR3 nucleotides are TGTGCCAGCAGCTACCTGGACAGGGGTAACTATGGCTACACCTTC.

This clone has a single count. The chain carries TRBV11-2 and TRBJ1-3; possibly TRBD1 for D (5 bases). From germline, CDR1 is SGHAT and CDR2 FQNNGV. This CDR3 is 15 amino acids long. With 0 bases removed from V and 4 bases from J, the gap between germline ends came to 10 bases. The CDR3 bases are TGTGCCAGCAGCTTAGATCAGGGATCCGGAAACACCATATATTTT. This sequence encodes CASSLDQGSGNTIYF. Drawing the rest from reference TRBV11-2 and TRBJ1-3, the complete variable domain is EAGVAQSPRYKIIEKRQSVAFWCNPISGHATLYWYQQILGQGPKLLIQFQNNGVVDDSQLPKDRFSAERLKGVDSTLKIQPAKLEDSAVYLCASSLDQGSGNTIYFGEGSWLTVV.

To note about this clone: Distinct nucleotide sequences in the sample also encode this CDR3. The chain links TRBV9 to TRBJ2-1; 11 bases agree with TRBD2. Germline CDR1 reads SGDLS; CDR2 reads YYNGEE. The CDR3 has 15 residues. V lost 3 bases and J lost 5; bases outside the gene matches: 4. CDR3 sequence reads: CASSALAGDNNEQFF. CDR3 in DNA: TGTGCCAGCAGCGCACTAGCGGGGGATAACAATGAGCAGTTCTTC.

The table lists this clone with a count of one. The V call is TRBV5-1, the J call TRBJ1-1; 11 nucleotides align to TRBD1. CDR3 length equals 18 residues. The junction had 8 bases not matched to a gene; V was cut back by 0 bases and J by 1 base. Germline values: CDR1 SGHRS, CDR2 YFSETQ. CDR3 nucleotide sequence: TGCGCCAGCAGCTTGGGCCGGACAGGGGGCTACGGGAACACTGAAGCTTTCTTT. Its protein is CASSLGRTGGYGNTEAFF.

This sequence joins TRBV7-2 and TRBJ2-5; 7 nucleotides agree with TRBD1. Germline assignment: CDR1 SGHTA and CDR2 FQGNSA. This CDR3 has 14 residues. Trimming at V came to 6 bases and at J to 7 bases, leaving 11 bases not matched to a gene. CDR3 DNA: TGTGCCAGCAGTCTGACAGGGAGTCCCGTGACCCAGTACTTC. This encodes CASSLTGSPVTQYF.

This chain's CDR3 is CASSQSGGSDSPLHF. The CDR3 bases are TGTGCCAGCAGCCAGTCAGGGGGATCTGATTCACCCCTCCACTTT. This chain links TRBV3-1 (or the pseudogene TRBV3-2) with TRBJ1-6; 7 bases are a match to TRBD1. The CDR3 is 15 amino acids. V shed 3 bases, J shed 8 bases, and the junction held 7 bases outside the gene matches. Germline V gene lookup returns CDR1 LGHDT and CDR2 YNNKEL (reference sequence).

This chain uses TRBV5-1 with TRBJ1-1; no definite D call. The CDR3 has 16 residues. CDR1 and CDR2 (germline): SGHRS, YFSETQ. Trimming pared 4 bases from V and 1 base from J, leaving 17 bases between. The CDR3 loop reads CASSTLRTGENTEAFF. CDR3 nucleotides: TGCGCCAGCAGCACTCTACGGACGGGAGAGAACACTGAAGCTTTCTTT.

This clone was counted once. The CDR3 DNA is TGTGCCAGTAGTATTCGGGACAGGGCTAGTTCACCCCTCCACTTT. Translating it yields CASSIRDRASSPLHF. The chain joins TRBV19 to TRBJ1-6, with 9 bases lining up with TRBD1. The CDR3 sequence is 15 residues long. V lost 3 bases to trimming and J lost 9 bases; unmatched junction nucleotides: 6. Per the germline V gene, CDR1 is LNHDA and CDR2 is SQIVND (reference sequence).

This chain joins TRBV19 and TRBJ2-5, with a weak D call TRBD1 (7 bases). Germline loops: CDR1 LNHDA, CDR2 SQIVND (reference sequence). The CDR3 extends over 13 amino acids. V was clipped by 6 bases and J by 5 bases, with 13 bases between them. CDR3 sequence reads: CASRLTGRETQYF. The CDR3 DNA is TGTGCCAGTAGGCTGACAGGGAGGGAGACCCAGTACTTC.

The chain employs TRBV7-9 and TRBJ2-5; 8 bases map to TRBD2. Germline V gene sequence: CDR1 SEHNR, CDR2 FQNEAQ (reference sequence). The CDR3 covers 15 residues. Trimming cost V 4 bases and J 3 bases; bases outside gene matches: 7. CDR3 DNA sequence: TGTGCCAGCAGCTACCTAGCGGGCGCAGAAGAGACCCAGTACTTC. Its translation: CASSYLAGAEETQYF.

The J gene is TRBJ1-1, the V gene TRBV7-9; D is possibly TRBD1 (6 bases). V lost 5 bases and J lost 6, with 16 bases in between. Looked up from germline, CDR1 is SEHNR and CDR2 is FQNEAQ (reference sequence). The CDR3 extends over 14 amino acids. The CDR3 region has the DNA TGTGCCAGCAGCCCACCGGGACAAAGGGCTGAAGCTTTCTTT. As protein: CASSPPGQRAEAFF.

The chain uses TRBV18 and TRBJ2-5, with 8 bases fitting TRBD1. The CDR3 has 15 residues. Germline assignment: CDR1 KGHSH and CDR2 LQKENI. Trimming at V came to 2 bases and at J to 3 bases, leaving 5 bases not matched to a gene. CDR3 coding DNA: TGTGCCAGCTCACCATCTTTGACAGGGGAAGAGACCCAGTACTTC. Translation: CASSPSLTGEETQYF.

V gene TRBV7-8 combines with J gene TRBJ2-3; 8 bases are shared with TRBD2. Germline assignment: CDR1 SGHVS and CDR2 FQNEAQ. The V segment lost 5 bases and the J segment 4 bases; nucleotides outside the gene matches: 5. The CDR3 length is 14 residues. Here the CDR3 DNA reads TGTGCCAGCAGCCTCCTCGGGGGGGCAGATACGCAGTATTTT. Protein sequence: CASSLLGGADTQYF.

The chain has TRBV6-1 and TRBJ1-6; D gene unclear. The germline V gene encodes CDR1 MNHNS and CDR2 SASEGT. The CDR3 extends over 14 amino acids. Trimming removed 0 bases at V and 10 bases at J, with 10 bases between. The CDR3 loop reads CASSEARSLSPLHF. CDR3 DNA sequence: TGTGCCAGCAGTGAAGCCCGGTCTCTCTCACCCCTCCACTTT.